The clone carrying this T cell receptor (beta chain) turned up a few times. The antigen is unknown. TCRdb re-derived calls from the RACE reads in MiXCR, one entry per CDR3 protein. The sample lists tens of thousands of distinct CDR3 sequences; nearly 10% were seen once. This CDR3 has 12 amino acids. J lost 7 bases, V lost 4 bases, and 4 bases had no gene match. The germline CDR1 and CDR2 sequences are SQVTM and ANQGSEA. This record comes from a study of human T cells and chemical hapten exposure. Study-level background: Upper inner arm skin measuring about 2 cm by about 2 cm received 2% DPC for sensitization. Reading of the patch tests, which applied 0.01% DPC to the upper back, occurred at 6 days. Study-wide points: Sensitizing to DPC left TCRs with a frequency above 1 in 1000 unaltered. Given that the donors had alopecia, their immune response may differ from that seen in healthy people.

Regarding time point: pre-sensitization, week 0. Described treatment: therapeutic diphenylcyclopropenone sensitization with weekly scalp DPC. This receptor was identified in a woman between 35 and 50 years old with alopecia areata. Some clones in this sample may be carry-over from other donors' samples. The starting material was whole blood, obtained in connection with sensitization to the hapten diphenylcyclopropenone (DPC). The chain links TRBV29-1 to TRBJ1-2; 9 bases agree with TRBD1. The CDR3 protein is CSVVGQGGGYTF. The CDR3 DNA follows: TGCAGCGTTGTGGGACAGGGAGGTGGCTACACCTTC.